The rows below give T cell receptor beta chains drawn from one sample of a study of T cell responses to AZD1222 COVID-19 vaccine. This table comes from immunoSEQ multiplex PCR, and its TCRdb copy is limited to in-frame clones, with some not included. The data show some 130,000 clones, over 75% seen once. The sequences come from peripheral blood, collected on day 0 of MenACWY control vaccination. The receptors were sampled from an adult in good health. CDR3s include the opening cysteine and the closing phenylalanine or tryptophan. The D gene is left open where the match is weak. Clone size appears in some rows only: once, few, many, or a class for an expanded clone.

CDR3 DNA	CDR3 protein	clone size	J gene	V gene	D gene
TGTGCCAGCAGTTTAATGGGGGCGCTGGTCGGGGAGCTGTTTTTT	CASSLMGALVGELFF	few	TRBJ2-2	TRBV28	.
TGTGCCAGTACGTTCTCGCGGTTCTCCTACAATGAGCAGTTCTTC	CASTFSRFSYNEQFF	.	TRBJ2-1	TRBV19	.
TGTGCCAGCAGCGTAGCTGCGGGGGATGGGGCCAACGTCCTGACTTTC	CASSVAAGDGANVLTF	.	TRBJ2-6	TRBV9	TRBD2
TGTGCCAGTAGTATGAATCTTCGCCCAGATACGCAGTATTTT	CASSMNLRPDTQYF	.	TRBJ2-3	TRBV19	.
TGTGCCAGCAGTTTATCGCAGGGATCCAATCAGCCCCAGCATTTT	CASSLSQGSNQPQHF	few	TRBJ1-5	TRBV27	.
TGCAGCGCACGACCGGGCCCCCTCGCGGAGCAGTACTTC	CSARPGPLAEQYF	.	TRBJ2-7	TRBV29-1	.
TGTGCCAGCAGCTTAGTGGCGGAGAGCTCCTATAATTCACCCCTCCACTTT	CASSLVAESSYNSPLHF	.	TRBJ1-6	TRBV11-2	.
TGTGCCAGTAGTATTCTGGCCGGGGAGCTGTTTTTT	CASSILAGELFF	.	TRBJ2-2	TRBV19	.
TGTGCCAGCAGGATAGCGGGAGCCTACAATGAGCAGTTCTTC	CASRIAGAYNEQFF	once	TRBJ2-1	TRBV13	TRBD2
TGTGCCAGCAGCCCTCTAGGGAATGACAGGGGGCTGGGACAAGAGACCCAGTACTTC	CASSPLGNDRGLGQETQYF	few	TRBJ2-5	TRBV6-2/TRBV6-3	TRBD1
TGTGCCTGGAGTGTACTTCAGGAGCAGTACTTC	CAWSVLQEQYF	.	TRBJ2-7	TRBV30	.
TGTGCCAGCAGCCAGGGCTACGAGCAGTACTTC	CASSQGYEQYF	.	TRBJ2-7	TRBV25-1	.
TGTGCCAGCTCAAACGGAGGGATTAACTATGGCTACACCTTC	CASSNGGINYGYTF	.	TRBJ1-2	TRBV28	.
TGTGCCAGCAGCTTCTCAGCTGCCCCCGAGCAGTACTTC	CASSFSAAPEQYF	.	TRBJ2-7	TRBV11-2	.
TGTGCCACCGCTTCGGGGCAACTGTTTTTT	CATASGQLFF	.	TRBJ1-4	TRBV28	.
TGTGCCAGCAGCTTGGGGGAGTTGGGGAATTCACCCCTCCACTTT	CASSLGELGNSPLHF	once	TRBJ1-6	TRBV5-6	.
TGTGCCAGCGCCCGGAACCTTCAGGGTGAGCAGTTCTTC	CASARNLQGEQFF	.	TRBJ2-1	TRBV27	.
TGTGCCTGGAGTGTCCAGGGGGGGATGACAGATACGCAGTATTTT	CAWSVQGGMTDTQYF	.	TRBJ2-3	TRBV30	.
TGTGCCAGTAGTATTTTCAGGGCAGGTCAGCCCCAGCATTTT	CASSIFRAGQPQHF	.	TRBJ1-5	TRBV19	.
TGTGCCAGCAGTGATTCTGCGGGTTACGGCTACACCTTC	CASSDSAGYGYTF	.	TRBJ1-2	TRBV2	.
TGTGCCAGCAGCCAGTCTAGCGGGAGAGCCAAAAACATTCAGTACTTC	CASSQSSGRAKNIQYF	.	TRBJ2-4	TRBV3-1/TRBV3-2	TRBD2
TGTGCCAGCAGCTTGGAGGAACGCAGCAGCTCCTACAATGAGCAGTTCTTC	CASSLEERSSSYNEQFF	.	TRBJ2-1	TRBV5-6	.
TGTGCCAGCAGCCAAGTCGCACTAGCGGGTAGCTCCTACGAGCAGTACTTC	CASSQVALAGSSYEQYF	.	TRBJ2-7	TRBV14	TRBD2
TGTGCCAGCAGCGTGATGACTAGCGGGAGGTTGAAGGGCACAGATACGCAGTATTTT	CASSVMTSGRLKGTDTQYF	.	TRBJ2-3	TRBV9	TRBD2
TGTGCCAGCAGCTCGATTCAGGGGAGAGGTAACTATGGCTACACCTTC	CASSSIQGRGNYGYTF	.	TRBJ1-2	TRBV7-9	.
TGTGCCAGCAACCCCTTTGACCCCGTGAACACCGGGGAGCTGTTTTTT	CASNPFDPVNTGELFF	.	TRBJ2-2	TRBV27	.
TGTGCCAGCAGCCTGGGTAGCGGATACAATGAGCAGTTCTTC	CASSLGSGYNEQFF	.	TRBJ2-1	TRBV3-1/TRBV3-2	.
TGTGCCAGCAGTGCTTCGATCAGGGCAACGGGTGGCTACACCTTC	CASSASIRATGGYTF	.	TRBJ1-2	TRBV2	.
TGTGCCAGCAGCTCCACAGGGAGGGGGGAGACCCAGTACTTC	CASSSTGRGETQYF	.	TRBJ2-5	TRBV7-3	.
TGCGCCAGCAGCTTGGGGAGCAGCTTTAGCACAGATACGCAGTATTTT	CASSLGSSFSTDTQYF	.	TRBJ2-3	TRBV5-1	.
TGTGCCAGCAGCGTAGCGGGGTTTTTTCCCAGTGAAGCTTTCTTT	CASSVAGFFPSEAFF	.	TRBJ1-1	TRBV9	.
TGTGCCAGCTCGCCAGGTGGAGGTTCACCCCTCCACTTT	CASSPGGGSPLHF	few	TRBJ1-6	TRBV18	.
TGTGCCAGCAGTTTATACCCGGGTTTGGGGGAGCAGTTCTTC	CASSLYPGLGEQFF	.	TRBJ2-1	TRBV27	.
TGTGCCAGCAGTTACAAACACGAGCAGTACTTC	CASSYKHEQYF	.	TRBJ2-7	TRBV6-6	.
TGTGCCAGCAGCCCCCGGACAGAAATTAACTATGGCTACACCTTC	CASSPRTEINYGYTF	.	TRBJ1-2	TRBV9	.
TGTGCCAGCAGTCTGGACAGGTCCAATGAGCAGTTCTTC	CASSLDRSNEQFF	.	TRBJ2-1	TRBV12-3/TRBV12-4	TRBD1
TGCGCCAGCAGCCAAGACGGGGTAATGAACACTGAAGCTTTCTTT	CASSQDGVMNTEAFF	.	TRBJ1-1	TRBV4-1	.
TGTGCCACCAGGGATAGCGGGCACTCTGGAAACACCATATATTTT	CATRDSGHSGNTIYF	.	TRBJ1-3	TRBV24-1	.
TGTGCCAGCAGTTTAGGGGGTATCTCCTACAATGAGCAGTTCTTC	CASSLGGISYNEQFF	.	TRBJ2-1	TRBV28	.
TGTGCCAGCAGTCCCGGGACAAGCTACGAGCAGTACTTC	CASSPGTSYEQYF	.	TRBJ2-7	TRBV28	.
TGTGCCAGCAGTGAAACGGCGGCGAGTAATTCACCCCTCCACTTT	CASSETAASNSPLHF	.	TRBJ1-6	TRBV2	.
TGTGCCAGCAGCTGGAGTGGGGTTGGGGAAAAACTGTTTTTT	CASSWSGVGEKLFF	.	TRBJ1-4	TRBV7-9	.
TGTGCCAGCAGCCTGGGCAGGGAACAGCCCCAGCATTTT	CASSLGREQPQHF	.	TRBJ1-5	TRBV11-2	.
TGTGCCAGCAGCCCCCCTGACCAGGCTAGCGGCTACGAGCAGTACTTC	CASSPPDQASGYEQYF	.	TRBJ2-7	TRBV3-1/TRBV3-2	TRBD2
TGTGCCAGCAGTTCCGGGACTAGCGGGACCGCCATCCGAGCCGGGGAGCTGTTTTTT	CASSSGTSGTAIRAGELFF	.	TRBJ2-2	TRBV11-2	TRBD2
TGCGCCAGCAGCTCAACAGTCTATAATTCACCCCTCCACTTT	CASSSTVYNSPLHF	few	TRBJ1-6	TRBV5-1	.
TGCGCCAGCAGCTTGGCGCGAGCGGGAGGTGGCGAGCAGTACTTC	CASSLARAGGGEQYF	.	TRBJ2-7	TRBV5-1	TRBD2
TGTGCCAGTACCCCTGGGGGGCTGATCAATCAGCCCCAGCATTTT	CASTPGGLINQPQHF	.	TRBJ1-5	TRBV19	.
TGTGCAACCCAAGGTCTGTCAGTGAAATACAATGAGCAGTTCTTC	CATQGLSVKYNEQFF	.	TRBJ2-1	TRBV27	.